The 29 T cell receptor beta chains in this list originate from one sample, sequenced in a study of blood T cell repertoires in COVID-19. Profiling relied on immunoSEQ multiplex PCR, and the TCRdb table lists in-frame clones only, not all of them. This sample carries 200,000 to 250,000 clones, around 82% of them seen once, and the ten largest clones take about 12%. Sequenced sample: peripheral blood. The receptors come from a woman aged 40 to 50 with acute or convalescent COVID-19.

This clone was detected a few times. V gene TRBV7-2 combines with J gene TRBJ2-1; TRBD2 aligns across 11 bases. The CDR3 covers 15 residues. Germline loops: CDR1 SGHTA, CDR2 FQGNSA. The V gene end was trimmed by 2 bases and the J gene end by 7 bases; junction bases not matched to a gene: 4. CDR3 region: CASSLPSGGKNEQFF. The CDR3 nucleotides read TGTGCCAGCAGCTTACCTAGCGGGGGGAAAAATGAGCAGTTCTTC.

This chain connects TRBV7-9 to TRBJ2-7; no clear D. The CDR3 is made up of 14 amino acids. The germline V gene encodes CDR1 SEHNR and CDR2 FQNEAQ (reference sequence). V was shortened by 2 bases and J by 6 bases, with 14 bases between the two germline ends. The CDR3 DNA is TGTGCCAGCAGCTTAAATTTACTCCCCTCCGAGCAGTACTTC. Protein product: CASSLNLLPSEQYF.

The DNA for the CDR3 is TGTGCCAGCAGCTTCCGGACTGTTAACAATGAGCAGTTCTTC. Amino acid sequence: CASSFRTVNNEQFF. This chain connects TRBV5-6 to TRBJ2-1; the D gene is possibly TRBD2 (5 bases). V lost 2 bases, J lost 5 bases, and 11 bases lay in between. CDR3 length: 14 amino acids. Germline V gene sequence: CDR1 SGHDT, CDR2 YYEEEE.

This clone was found a few times. The rearrangement joins TRBV7-9 to TRBJ1-1, with D maybe TRBD1 (5 bases). Trimming removed 7 bases from V and 1 base from J, with 13 bases in between. This CDR3 has 14 amino acids. CDR1 SEHNR and CDR2 FQNEAQ come from the germline V gene (reference sequence). In nucleotides, the CDR3 is TGTGCCAGCACCGACCAGGGCCCGAACACTGAAGCTTTCTTT. Translation: CASTDQGPNTEAFF.

The rearrangement joins TRBV7-8 to TRBJ2-5; 7 nucleotides line up with TRBD1. The CDR3 has 15 residues. The germline gives CDR1 SGHVS, CDR2 FQNEAQ. Germline trimming cut 5 bases from V and 4 bases from J; bases unmatched to any gene: 10. The CDR3 region is CASSIRTGARETQYF. The DNA for the CDR3 is TGTGCCAGCAGCATCCGAACAGGGGCCCGAGAGACCCAGTACTTC.

This chain links TRBV2 with TRBJ2-1, with D perhaps matching TRBD2 (5 bases). The germline V gene has CDR1 SNHLY and CDR2 FYNNEI. Trimming pared 7 bases from V and 2 bases from J, leaving 9 bases between. The CDR3 is 13 amino acids. CDR3 DNA: TGTGCCAGCATATGGACTGCCTACAATGAGCAGTTCTTC. This encodes CASIWTAYNEQFF.

V and J are TRBV24-1 and TRBJ1-1, with a weak D call TRBD1 (5 bases). The CDR3 runs to 13 residues. CDR1 is KGHDR and CDR2 is SFDVKD in the germline V gene. The germline V and J ends were trimmed by 5 bases and 0 bases, with 6 bases remaining between them. CDR3 sequence (DNA): TGTGCCACCAGTGGGGGCATGAACACTGAAGCTTTCTTT. It specifies CATSGGMNTEAFF.

This rearrangement joins TRBV11-3 to TRBJ2-1, with 12 bases lining up with TRBD2. Trimming cost V 5 bases and J 6 bases; bases outside gene matches: 11. Per germline, CDR1 SGHNT and CDR2 YENEEA. The CDR3 consists of 17 residues. The CDR3 reads CASSHTTTSGGTNEQFF. CDR3 nucleotides: TGTGCCAGCAGCCACACAACTACTAGCGGGGGGACCAATGAGCAGTTCTTC.

The rearrangement links TRBV27 to TRBJ2-1, with TRBD1 identical over 9 bases. CDR1 MNHEY and CDR2 SMNVEV come from the germline V gene (reference sequence). The CDR3 is 15 residues long. V lost 5 bases, J lost 2 bases, and 4 bases stayed unmatched. The CDR3 DNA sequence: TGTGCCAGCAGTCTCCGGGACAGGGCCTACAATGAGCAGTTCTTC. Translation: CASSLRDRAYNEQFF.

As for this clone: At one end, the junction sequence differs from germline, possibly due to a read error. The chain uses TRBV2 and TRBJ1-6, with 7 nucleotides matching TRBD1. The CDR3 runs 12 residues. Looked up from germline, CDR1 is SNHLY and CDR2 is FYNNEI. CDR3 region: CASYRITGQRNF. DNA for the CDR3: TGTGCCAGCTATAGGATCACGGGACAGCGGAACTTT.

The chain has TRBV6-2 or TRBV6-3 and TRBJ2-1, with 10 bases identical to TRBD2. Trimming cost V 2 bases and J 9 bases; bases outside gene matches: 7. Germline V gene data show CDR1 as MNHEY and CDR2 as SVGEGT. The CDR3 runs 15 residues. Here the CDR3 DNA reads TGTGCCAGCAGTTACCCTGCTAGCGGGAGTACTGAGCAGTTCTTC. The encoded protein is CASSYPASGSTEQFF.

V is TRBV30 and J is TRBJ1-6; no definite D call. Germline V gene data show CDR1 as GTSNPN and CDR2 as SVGIG (reference sequence). V lost 1 base and J lost 7, with 5 bases in between. CDR3 length: 12 amino acids. The CDR3 nucleotides are TGTGCCTGGAGTGCGGGAAATTCACCCCTCCACTTT. As protein: CAWSAGNSPLHF. The variable domain in full, completed from reference TRBV30 and TRBJ1-6, reads SQTIHQWPATLVQPVGSPLSLECTVEGTSNPNLYWYRQAAGRGLQLLFYSVGIGQISSEVPQNLSASRPQDRQFILSSKKLLLSDSGFYLCAWSAGNSPLHFGNGTRLTVT.

The rearrangement links TRBV5-1 to TRBJ2-5; D perhaps matches TRBD2 (5 bases). The CDR3 is 15 residues long. The germline V and J ends were trimmed by 0 bases and 4 bases, with 13 bases remaining between them. Germline assignment: CDR1 SGHRS and CDR2 YFSETQ. As DNA, the CDR3 is TGCGCCAGCAGCTTGGTCAGTAAGGCGGGAGAGACCCAGTACTTC. This sequence encodes CASSLVSKAGETQYF.

The chain is built from TRBV28 and TRBJ1-2; 8 bases line up with TRBD1. Per the germline V gene, CDR1 is MDHEN and CDR2 is SYDVKM. Trimming took 7 bases from V and 4 from J; bases not matched to a gene: 8. The CDR3 has 14 amino acids. The CDR3 DNA is TGTGCCAGCACCGAGCAGGGGGCGGGCTATGGCTACACCTTC. This encodes CASTEQGAGYGYTF.

The chain joins TRBV5-1 to TRBJ2-7, with D uncertain. Germline CDR1 and CDR2: SGHRS and YFSETQ. This CDR3 region has 14 residues. Trimming left V 0 bases short and J 5 bases short, with 12 bases between. The CDR3 DNA follows: TGCGCCAGCAGCTTGGCCCTCCCCTCGGACGAGCAGTACTTC. It translates to CASSLALPSDEQYF.

This clone was seen ten or more times. This sequence joins TRBV29-1 and TRBJ2-7; 8 nucleotides align to TRBD2. Trimming cost V 6 bases and J 5 bases; bases outside gene matches: 9. Germline-derived CDR1 and CDR2 are SQVTM and ANQGSEA. This CDR3 spans 13 amino acids. The CDR3 sequence is CSVGGGRADEQYF. Written as DNA, the CDR3 is TGCAGCGTCGGGGGGGGTAGGGCGGACGAGCAGTACTTC.

The rearrangement links TRBV18 to TRBJ2-1; weak D call: TRBD1 (6 bases). The CDR3 extends over 13 amino acids. Germline CDR1 and CDR2: KGHSH and LQKENI. The V end lost 4 bases, the J end lost 4 bases, and 8 bases lay between the germline ends. The chain's CDR3 is CASSRTGYNEQFF. In DNA form, the CDR3 reads TGTGCCAGCTCACGCACAGGGTACAATGAGCAGTTCTTC.

This chain links TRBV5-6 with TRBJ2-2; 9 nucleotides line up with TRBD1. The germline CDR1 and CDR2 sequences are SGHDT and YYEEEE. The V and J ends lost 0 bases and 6 bases, in that order; junction bases with no gene match: 3. CDR3 length equals 15 residues. The CDR3 reads CASSLDRGRSGELFF. CDR3 DNA: TGTGCCAGCAGCTTGGACAGGGGGCGCTCCGGGGAGCTGTTTTTT.

V is TRBV5-4 and J is TRBJ1-2; the D gene is possibly TRBD1 (5 bases). Germline-derived CDR1 and CDR2 are SGHNT and YYREEE (reference sequence). Trimming removed 3 bases from V and 4 bases from J, with 16 bases in between. The CDR3 sequence is 15 residues long. The CDR3 sequence is CASSSNADNSYGYTF. CDR3 bases: TGTGCCAGCAGCTCCAATGCGGACAACTCCTATGGCTACACCTTC.

The genes are TRBV5-1 and TRBJ2-7; 7 bases fit TRBD2. The germline gives CDR1 SGHRS, CDR2 YFSETQ. The CDR3 contains 16 residues. After removal of 0 bases from V and 7 bases from J, the junction contained 13 bases not matched to a gene. CDR3 amino acids: CASSLAPRTSVVEQYF. In DNA form, the CDR3 reads TGCGCCAGCAGCTTGGCCCCTCGAACTAGCGTAGTTGAGCAGTACTTC.

This clone has a single count. The rearrangement uses TRBV30 and TRBJ1-1, with a tentative D call TRBD1 (5 bases). The germline gives CDR1 GTSNPN, CDR2 SVGIG (reference sequence). The CDR3 is 14 residues long. Trimming left V 3 bases short and J 1 base short, with 12 bases between. CDR3 sequence: CAWRRWGENTEAFF. The DNA of the CDR3 is TGTGCCTGGAGAAGATGGGGGGAGAACACTGAAGCTTTCTTT. The whole variable domain, filled in from reference TRBV30 and TRBJ1-1, reads SQTIHQWPATLVQPVGSPLSLECTVEGTSNPNLYWYRQAAGRGLQLLFYSVGIGQISSEVPQNLSASRPQDRQFILSSKKLLLSDSGFYLCAWRRWGENTEAFFGQGTRLTVV.

The chain combines TRBV5-6 with TRBJ1-2; 8 bases are a match to TRBD1. The CDR3 sequence is 16 residues long. Trimming removed 4 bases from V and 3 bases from J; junction bases left unmatched: 11. Germline assignment: CDR1 SGHDT and CDR2 YYEEEE. The CDR3 DNA sequence: TGTGCCAGCAGCAGGCTAGACAGGGGTTCGGACTATGGCTACACCTTC. It is translated as CASSRLDRGSDYGYTF. Full variable domain (remainder filled in from reference TRBV5-6 and TRBJ1-2): DAGVTQSPTHLIKTRGQQVTLRCSPKSGHDTVSWYQQALGQGPQFIFQYYEEEERQRGNFPDRFSGHQFPNYSSELNVNALLLGDSALYLCASSRLDRGSDYGYTFGSGTRLTVV.

Only a few counts were recorded for this clone. This chain uses TRBV6-5 with TRBJ2-3, with 8 bases fitting TRBD1. CDR1 MNHEY and CDR2 SVGAGI come from the germline V gene. The CDR3 totals 14 residues. The trim removed 6 bases at V and 4 bases at J, leaving 6 bases unmatched. CDR3 in amino acids: CASSGQGIADTQYF. CDR3 nucleotides: TGTGCCAGCAGCGGACAGGGTATAGCAGATACGCAGTATTTT.

This rearrangement joins TRBV5-1 to TRBJ1-3, with D perhaps matching TRBD1 (5 bases). The CDR3 sequence is 15 residues long. Germline V lookup: CDR1 SGHRS, CDR2 YFSETQ. V lost 0 bases and J lost 2, with 9 bases in between. The CDR3 reads CASSLEWGAGNTIYF. The DNA of the CDR3 is TGCGCCAGCAGCTTGGAATGGGGGGCTGGAAACACCATATATTTT.

There are a few counts of this clone. CDR3 nucleotides: TGTGCCAGCAGCTTAGCGGGGAGCGGGGGACGAACCGGGGAGCTGTTTTTT. Its translation is CASSLAGSGGRTGELFF. This chain joins TRBV11-2 and TRBJ2-2, with 8 bases that match TRBD2. This CDR3 comprises 17 residues. V lost 1 base and J lost 5; bases outside the gene matches: 9. Germline lookup yields CDR1 SGHAT and CDR2 FQNNGV.

The chain links TRBV6-6 to TRBJ2-7, with 15 bases matching TRBD2. CDR1 is MNHNY and CDR2 is SVGAGI in the germline V gene (reference sequence). This CDR3 has 17 amino acids. The ends lost 7 bases at V and 6 bases at J; junction bases unmatched: 13. CDR3 nucleotide sequence: TGTGCCAGCATTCGGACTAGCGGGGGGGCGGATCCTTTCGAGCAGTACTTC. Protein: CASIRTSGGADPFEQYF.

The chain is built from TRBV15 and TRBJ2-1, with D possibly matching TRBD1 (6 bases). The germline V and J ends were trimmed by 3 bases and 9 bases, with 24 bases remaining between them. There are 17 residues in the CDR3. Germline assignment: CDR1 LNHNV and CDR2 YYDKDF (reference sequence). DNA of the CDR3: TGTGCCACCAGCAGGCGCCAGGGAGTAGGGGGTCGGGGTGAGCAGTTCTTC. It yields the protein CATSRRQGVGGRGEQFF. Looking up the rest from reference TRBV15 and TRBJ2-1 gives the full variable domain: DAMVIQNPRYQVTQFGKPVTLSCSQTLNHNVMYWYQQKSSQAPKLLFHYYDKDFNNEADTPDNFQSRRPNTSFCFLDIRSPGLGDTAMYLCATSRRQGVGGRGEQFFGPGTRLTVL.

The gene calls are TRBV6-5 and TRBJ1-1; D not certain. Trimming took 3 bases from V and 2 from J, leaving 10 bases between them. CDR3 length: 14 residues. Per germline, CDR1 MNHEY and CDR2 SVGAGI. The CDR3 region is CASSYRGGNTEAFF. The CDR3 DNA reads as TGTGCCAGCAGTTATAGAGGCGGAAACACTGAAGCTTTCTTT.

CDR3 region: CASSQEGQETGGYTF. The DNA for the CDR3 is TGCGCCAGCAGCCAAGAAGGACAGGAGACGGGAGGCTACACCTTC. The genes are TRBV4-1 and TRBJ1-2, with TRBD1 matching 7 bases. V lost 0 bases, J lost 8 bases, and 9 bases stayed unmatched. Germline CDR1 is MGHRA and CDR2 is YSYEKL. This CDR3 contains 15 residues.